This T cell receptor (beta chain) was observed in a study of shared clonotypes between healthy human individuals. Across the whole study: Donors had three CD4 naive, three CD4 memory, two CD8 naive and one CD8 memory plate apiece.

Whole-study results and caveats: Generation probabilities of non-shared clonotypes were lower (relative to those shared by all four donors).

The V end lost 2 bases, the J end lost 5 bases, and 9 bases lay between the germline ends. The CDR3 extends over 14 amino acids. The germline CDR1 and CDR2 sequences are SNHLY and FYNNEI. All the donors were Caucasian adults who lived in Nashville, Tennessee. Concerning this clone itself: Its antigen is still unknown.

Sequenced by immunoSEQ multiplex PCR; TCRdb stores in-frame clones only, minus some. Found here are 2,500,000 or so clones, around 94% of them singletons; the top ten hold about 0.13%. The sequenced material came from naive CD4+ T cells sorted from blood. Indicated subset: CD45RA+ positively selected. The chain carries TRBV2 and TRBJ1-4; possible D gene TRBD1, 5 bases. The receptor's source is a man between 18 and 35 years old in good health. CDR3 DNA sequence: TGTGCCAGCAGTGAAACAGGAAAGAATGAAAAACTGTTTTTT. The encoded protein is CASSETGKNEKLFF.